The rows below give T cell receptor beta chains drawn from one sample of a study of beta chain features in type 1 diabetes. The method was immunoSEQ multiplex PCR; TCRdb's version includes in-frame clones alone and lacks a portion of them. The data show approximately 160,000 clones, roughly 9% seen once. Sequences were obtained from central memory CD4+ T cells from blood. The receptors stem from a woman aged 18-29 years in good health. The CDR3 runs from the conserved cysteine through the conserved F or W. Fields, in order: D gene, clone size, V gene, J gene, CDR3 DNA, CDR3 protein. The D gene is left open where the match is weak. Only part of the rows carry a size: once, few, many, or a class if the clone is expanded.

-	many	TRBV7-2	TRBJ2-5	TGTGCCAGCAGCTTAGGGGACTACCAAGAGACCCAGTACTTC	CASSLGDYQETQYF
TRBD2	-	TRBV5-5	TRBJ2-5	TGTGCCAGCAGCTTGTACGGCGGGAGAGATGGGACCCAGTACTTC	CASSLYGGRDGTQYF
-	many	TRBV4-1	TRBJ2-1	TGCGCCAGCAGCCGAGGACTTATCTACAATGAGCAGTTCTTC	CASSRGLIYNEQFF
-	-	TRBV7-2	TRBJ1-2	TGTGCCAGCAGCCTCGCTGGGGCCAGGACCCCCCATGGCTACACCTTC	CASSLAGARTPHGYTF
-	-	TRBV6-5	TRBJ1-1	TGTGCCAGCAGGGAGGGAGCTGAAGCTTTCTTT	CASREGAEAFF
TRBD2	few	TRBV5-8	TRBJ2-1	TGTGCCAGCAGGGTACTAGCGGGAGGTAATGAGCAGTTCTTC	CASRVLAGGNEQFF
TRBD1	many	TRBV6-6	TRBJ1-2	TGTGCCAGCAGTCAAGACAGGGGGCAAGAAAGCTACACCTTC	CASSQDRGQESYTF
TRBD1	few	TRBV18	TRBJ2-7	TGTGCCAGCTCACCACGAAGCCGGACAGGTGGGCCGTACGAGCAGTACTTC	CASSPRSRTGGPYEQYF
TRBD1	-	TRBV7-9	TRBJ2-3	TGTGCCAGCAGCCCAGGGACAGTCGGCACAGATACGCAGTATTTT	CASSPGTVGTDTQYF
-	few	TRBV7-3	TRBJ2-1	TGTGCCAGCAGTCCGCTTGGACAGCCCTACAATGAGCAGTTCTTC	CASSPLGQPYNEQFF